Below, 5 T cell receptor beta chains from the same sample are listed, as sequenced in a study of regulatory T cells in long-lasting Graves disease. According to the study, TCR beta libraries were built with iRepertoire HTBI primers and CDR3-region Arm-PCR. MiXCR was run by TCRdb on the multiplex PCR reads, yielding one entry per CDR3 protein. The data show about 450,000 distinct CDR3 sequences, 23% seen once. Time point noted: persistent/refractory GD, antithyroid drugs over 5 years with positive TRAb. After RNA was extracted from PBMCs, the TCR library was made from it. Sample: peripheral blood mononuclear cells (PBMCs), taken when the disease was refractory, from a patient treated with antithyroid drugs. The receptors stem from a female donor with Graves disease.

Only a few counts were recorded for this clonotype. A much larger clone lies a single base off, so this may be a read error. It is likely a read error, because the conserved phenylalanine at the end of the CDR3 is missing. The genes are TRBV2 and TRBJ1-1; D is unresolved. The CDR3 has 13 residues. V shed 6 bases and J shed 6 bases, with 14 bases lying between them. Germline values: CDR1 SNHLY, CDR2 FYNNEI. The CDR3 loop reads CASSLESWAEAFL. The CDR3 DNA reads TGTGCCAGCAGCCTAGAGTCGTGGGCTGAAGCTTTCCTT.

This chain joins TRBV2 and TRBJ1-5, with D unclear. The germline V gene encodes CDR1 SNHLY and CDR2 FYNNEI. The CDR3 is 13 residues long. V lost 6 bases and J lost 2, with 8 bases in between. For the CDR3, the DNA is TGTGCCAGCAGGTGGAGTGGCAATCAGCCCCAGCATTTT. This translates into CASRWSGNQPQHF.

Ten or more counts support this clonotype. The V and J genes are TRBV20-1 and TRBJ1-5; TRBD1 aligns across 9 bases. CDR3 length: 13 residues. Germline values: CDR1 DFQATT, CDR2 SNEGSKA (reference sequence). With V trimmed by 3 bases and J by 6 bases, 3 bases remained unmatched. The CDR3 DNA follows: TGCAGTGCTAGGACAGGGGGATTTCAGCCCCAGCATTTT. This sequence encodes CSARTGGFQPQHF.

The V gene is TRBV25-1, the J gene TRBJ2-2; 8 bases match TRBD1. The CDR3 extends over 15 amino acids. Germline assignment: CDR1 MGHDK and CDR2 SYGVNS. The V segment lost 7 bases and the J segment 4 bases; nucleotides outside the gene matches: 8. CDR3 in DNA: TGTGCCAGCACAAATCAGGGGGCTGGCACCGGGGAGCTGTTTTTT. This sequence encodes CASTNQGAGTGELFF.

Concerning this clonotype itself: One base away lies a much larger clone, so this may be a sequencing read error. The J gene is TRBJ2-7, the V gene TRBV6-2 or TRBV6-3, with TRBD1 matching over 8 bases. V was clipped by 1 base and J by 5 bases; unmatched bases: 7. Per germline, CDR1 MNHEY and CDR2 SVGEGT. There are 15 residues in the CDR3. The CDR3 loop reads CASSYFQGALDEQYF. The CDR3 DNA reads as TGTGCCAGCAGTTACTTCCAGGGGGCGTTAGACGAGCAGTACTTC.